This entry lists 29 T cell receptor beta chains sequenced from one sample in a study of T cells in Graves' hyperthyroidism and ophthalmopathy (dated by TCRdb to between 2018 and 2021). Library preparation was by multiplex PCR. The instrument given in TCRdb is Illumina HiSeq 2000. The TCR beta CDR3 regions were amplified from the RNA transcripts. The TCR CDR3 was subjected to a first round of RT-PCR using the HTBI primer set and the Qiagen OneStep RT-PCR kit. Using fastp at Q25 and MiXCR, TCRdb reprocessed the public reads and kept productive beta chains. Rows with one shared CDR3 protein collapse into an entry with the most common genes and DNA. In all, the sample holds approximately 490,000 distinct CDR3 sequences, and approximately 23% of those were seen once. The ten biggest clones cover approximately 49% of the sample. The sample comprised blood. Receptors were obtained from a woman between 65 and 79 years old with Graves' ophthalmopathy.

This clonotype showed up many times. The chain links TRBV12-3 or TRBV12-4 to TRBJ1-4; a possible D gene is TRBD1 (6 bases). The V end was cut by 1 base, the J end by 4 bases, with 7 bases between. This CDR3 has 14 residues. The CDR3 spells CASSLGTDNEKLFF. CDR3 in DNA: TGTGCCAGCAGTTTAGGGACAGATAATGAAAAACTGTTTTTT.

V is TRBV20-1 and J is TRBJ1-6; possible D gene TRBD1, 5 bases. Trimming took 2 bases from V and 7 from J, leaving 12 bases between them. Per germline, CDR1 DFQATT and CDR2 SNEGSKA (reference sequence). The CDR3 runs 14 residues. The CDR3 DNA sequence: TGCAGTGCTAGATACACAGGTCTAAATTCACCCCTCCACTTT. Protein: CSARYTGLNSPLHF.

There are a few counts of this clonotype. The CDR3 loop is CASNGVAGNTIYF. The CDR3 nucleotides read TGTGCCAGCAACGGGGTAGCTGGAAACACCATATATTTT. V is TRBV28 and J is TRBJ1-3; D is uncertain. CDR3 length: 13 amino acids. V was trimmed by 7 bases and J by 2 bases, leaving 9 bases between them. Germline V lookup: CDR1 MDHEN, CDR2 SYDVKM.

The table lists this clonotype with a few counts. The chain uses TRBV7-9 and TRBJ2-2; D is unresolved. V gave up 3 bases and J gave up 5 bases, with 10 bases separating them. The CDR3 totals 14 residues. Per germline, CDR1 SEHNR and CDR2 FQNEAQ (reference sequence). The CDR3 reads CASSLSSVTGELFF. Here the CDR3 DNA reads TGTGCCAGCAGCTTGTCCTCGGTGACCGGGGAGCTGTTTTTT. Complete variable domain (other parts from reference TRBV7-9 and TRBJ2-2): DTGVSQNPRHKITKRGQNVTFRCDPISEHNRLYWYRQTLGQGPEFLTYFQNEAQLEKSRLLSDRFSAERPKGSFSTLEIQRTEQGDSAMYLCASSLSSVTGELFFGEGSRLTVL.

Note on this clonotype: A much larger clonotype is one base distant, so this may be a read error. V gene TRBV2 combines with J gene TRBJ1-1, with D unresolved. With 0 bases removed from V and 4 bases from J, the gap between germline ends came to 6 bases. The CDR3 loop spans 13 amino acids. Germline lookup yields CDR1 SNHLY and CDR2 FYNNEI. The CDR3 coding sequence is TGTGCCAGCAGTGAAGCGATGAGCACTGAAGCTTTCTTT. This translates into CASSEAMSTEAFF.

The rearrangement links TRBV4-2 to TRBJ2-3; possibly TRBD1 or TRBD2 for D (5 bases each). V lost 0 bases and J 2 bases, leaving 9 bases between the germline ends. CDR1 LGHNA and CDR2 YNFKEQ come from the germline V gene. The CDR3 is 15 amino acids. Written as DNA, the CDR3 is TGTGCCAGCAGCCAAGATTCAGGGACCACAGATACGCAGTATTTT. The encoded protein is CASSQDSGTTDTQYF.

The CDR3 loop reads CASRRSRDRVFPGGYTF. The CDR3, as DNA: TGTGCCAGCAGACGCTCCCGGGACAGGGTTTTTCCTGGGGGCTACACCTTC. V gene TRBV12-3 or TRBV12-4 combines with J gene TRBJ1-2; TRBD1 matches 9 bases. There are 17 residues in the CDR3. V was pared by 6 bases and J by 8 bases, with 19 bases of the junction left unmatched.

A few counts support this clonotype. This chain connects TRBV7-9 to TRBJ2-5, with D possibly being TRBD1 (5 bases). Germline loops: CDR1 SEHNR, CDR2 FQNEAQ (reference sequence). The V end lost 1 base, the J end lost 3 bases, and 12 bases lay between the germline ends. The CDR3 is 15 amino acids. The CDR3 protein is CASSLGSSGKETQYF. In nucleotides, the CDR3 is TGTGCCAGCAGCTTAGGATCCTCAGGGAAAGAGACCCAGTACTTC.

J is TRBJ2-7 and V is TRBV12-5; D uncertain. The CDR3 covers 12 residues. Deletions cut 0 bases from V and 4 bases from J, with 4 bases between. Germline V gene sequence: CDR1 LGHNT, CDR2 FRNRAP. The CDR3 loop reads CASGLVRYEQYF. Written as DNA, the CDR3 is TGTGCTAGTGGTTTGGTAAGGTACGAGCAGTACTTC.

This clonotype was seen only a few times. V usage is TRBV20-1 and J usage is TRBJ2-7; D perhaps matches TRBD1 (6 bases). Germline V gene sequence: CDR1 DFQATT, CDR2 SNEGSKA (reference sequence). This CDR3 spans 13 amino acids. Trimming cost V 3 bases and J 3 bases, with 12 bases left between them. The CDR3 coding sequence is TGCAGTGCTAGCACAGGGTTGGGCTACGAGCAGTACTTC. Amino acids: CSASTGLGYEQYF.

J is TRBJ2-1 and V is TRBV2; 7 nucleotides line up with TRBD1. The CDR3 runs 14 residues. Germline V gives CDR1 SNHLY, CDR2 FYNNEI. Germline trimming cut 6 bases from V and 1 base from J; bases unmatched to any gene: 3. Here the CDR3 reads CASSVTGSYNEQFF. CDR3 DNA sequence: TGTGCCAGCAGCGTGACAGGGTCCTACAATGAGCAGTTCTTC.

V gene TRBV6-2 or TRBV6-3 combines with J gene TRBJ1-6; possible D gene TRBD1, 5 bases. Germline V gene data show CDR1 as MNHEY and CDR2 as SVGEGT. CDR3 length: 15 residues. Trimming removed 2 bases at V and 9 bases at J, with 14 bases between. The CDR3, as DNA: TGTGCCAGCAGTTACACCTCGGGACTTTCTTCACCCCTCCACTTT. Protein: CASSYTSGLSSPLHF.

The chain recombines TRBV7-2 with TRBJ2-1; TRBD2 agrees at 7 bases. Losses at the gene ends were 6 bases for V and 6 bases for J; bases not matched to a gene: 8. CDR1 and CDR2 from the germline V gene are SGHTA and FQGNSA. The CDR3 sequence is 14 residues long. CDR3 protein: CASSQGLSSNEQFF. The CDR3 DNA is TGTGCCAGCAGTCAGGGACTATCTTCCAATGAGCAGTTCTTC.

The V gene is TRBV7-8, the J gene TRBJ2-1; D perhaps matches TRBD1 (5 bases). CDR1 SGHVS and CDR2 FQNEAQ come from the germline V gene. The CDR3 runs to 11 residues. With 5 bases removed from V and 12 bases from J, the gap between germline ends came to 11 bases. CDR3 protein: CASSPGYGQFF. CDR3 nucleotides: TGTGCCAGCAGCCCAGGGTACGGGCAGTTCTTC.

The chain combines TRBV20-1 with TRBJ1-1; D is unclear. V lost 7 bases, J lost 9 bases, and 18 bases lay in between. Germline CDR1 and CDR2: DFQATT and SNEGSKA (reference sequence). The CDR3 length is 12 residues. DNA of the CDR3: TGCAGTGGCAAGGTGGGTTTGGAGAAAGCTTTCTTT. This codes for CSGKVGLEKAFF.

This clonotype was detected many times. The chain employs TRBV7-2 and TRBJ2-1; 7 bases match TRBD2. V trimming: 5 bases; J trimming: 6 bases; junction bases outside the gene matches: 4. Germline lookup yields CDR1 SGHTA and CDR2 FQGNSA. This CDR3 spans 13 amino acids. In DNA, the CDR3 is TGTGCCAGCAGCCGGGACTACTCCAATGAGCAGTTCTTC. Residues: CASSRDYSNEQFF.

This clonotype was seen at least ten times. This chain uses TRBV6-1 with TRBJ2-2; 7 nucleotides match TRBD1. Germline V gene data show CDR1 as MNHNS and CDR2 as SASEGT. CDR3 length: 14 residues. The J segment lost 10 bases and the V segment lost 5 bases, leaving 10 bases of the junction unmatched. CDR3 residues: CASSFGQEGEELFF. The DNA for the CDR3 is TGTGCCAGCAGTTTCGGACAGGAAGGAGAGGAGCTGTTTTTT.

This clonotype came up a few times. This chain joins TRBV6-1 and TRBJ1-2; D remains unclear. The CDR3 consists of 14 residues. Trimming left V 7 bases short and J 4 bases short, with 16 bases between. Germline CDR1 MNHNS, CDR2 SASEGT. CDR3 sequence (DNA): TGTGCCAGCACCCCGGGGATGGGTGGCTATGGCTACACCTTC. This translates into CASTPGMGGYGYTF.

The chain combines TRBV5-4 with TRBJ2-3; 9 bases are shared with TRBD2. The CDR3 is 15 amino acids. The trim removed 1 base at V and 4 bases at J, leaving 4 bases unmatched. CDR1 and CDR2 (germline): SGHNT, YYREEE (reference sequence). CDR3 amino acids: CASSLRGGRADTQYF. The CDR3 coding sequence is TGTGCCAGCAGCTTGCGGGGCGGGAGGGCAGATACGCAGTATTTT.

The chain employs TRBV24-1 and TRBJ2-1; D assignment may be TRBD1 or TRBD2 (5 bases each). Germline V gene sequence: CDR1 KGHDR, CDR2 SFDVKD. Trimming took off 4 bases at V and 0 bases at J, with 18 bases between the two ends. The CDR3 loop spans 18 amino acids. The CDR3 sequence: CATSDPIGTVSSYNEQFF. CDR3 nucleotides: TGTGCCACCAGTGACCCTATTGGGACGGTCAGCTCCTACAATGAGCAGTTCTTC.

Worth noting for this clonotype: A much larger clone is a single base away; this may be a read error. The rearrangement uses TRBV20-1 and TRBJ1-1; a weak D match, TRBD1 (6 bases). The V end lost 2 bases, the J end lost 4 bases, and 14 bases lay between the germline ends. CDR1 and CDR2 from the germline V gene are DFQATT and SNEGSKA (reference sequence). This CDR3 comprises 14 residues. CDR3 loop: CSARSGASTTEAFF. The CDR3 nucleotides read TGCAGTGCTAGATCAGGGGCCAGTACCACTGAAGCTTTCTTT.

This clonotype was counted between two and nine times. The V gene is TRBV12-5, the J gene TRBJ2-1; 12 positions match TRBD2. CDR1 and CDR2 from the germline V gene are LGHNT and FRNRAP. Trimming cost V 6 bases and J 9 bases; bases outside gene matches: 12. The CDR3 consists of 16 residues. The CDR3: CASGIVLAGGPSEQFF. The CDR3, as DNA: TGTGCTAGTGGGATCGTTCTAGCGGGAGGGCCTAGTGAGCAGTTCTTC.

The V call is TRBV28, the J call TRBJ1-5; D gene ambiguous. Germline V gene data show CDR1 as MDHEN and CDR2 as SYDVKM. The CDR3 loop spans 15 amino acids. V lost 6 bases and J 3 bases, leaving 15 bases between the germline ends. CDR3 sequence (DNA): TGTGCCAGCAGCTCGGGAACTAATTTCAATCAGCCCCAGCATTTT. It encodes CASSSGTNFNQPQHF.

This clonotype has a handful of counts. The chain is built from TRBV7-9 and TRBJ2-3; possible D gene TRBD1, 7 bases. Germline CDR1 and CDR2: SEHNR and FQNEAQ (reference sequence). The CDR3 length is 15 residues. The germline V and J ends were trimmed by 6 bases and 2 bases, with 15 bases remaining between them. The CDR3 sequence: CASSSRGAHTDTQYF. The CDR3 region has the DNA TGTGCCAGCAGTTCCAGGGGGGCCCACACAGATACGCAGTATTTT.

There are many counts of this clonotype. The V gene is TRBV11-1, the J gene TRBJ1-1; D is unresolved. Trimming left V 4 bases short and J 5 bases short, with 8 bases between. CDR3 length equals 12 residues. In germline, CDR1 is SGHAT, CDR2 FQDESV (reference sequence). The CDR3 nucleotides are TGTGCCAGCAGCTCGGGTTGGACTGAAGCTTTCTTT. It is translated as CASSSGWTEAFF.

Many counts were recorded for this clonotype. This chain joins TRBV27 and TRBJ1-1; a weak D match, TRBD1 (6 bases). CDR3 size: 15 residues. Germline CDR1 and CDR2: MNHEY and SMNVEV (reference sequence). Trimming left V 0 bases short and J 7 bases short, with 15 bases between. CDR3 bases: TGTGCCAGCAGTTTATCGAAACAGGGAGCGCTTGAAGCTTTCTTT. Translated: CASSLSKQGALEAFF.

This clonotype was picked up a small number of times. The V and J genes are TRBV11-2 and TRBJ1-1; D might be TRBD1 (6 bases). This CDR3 has 14 residues. With 0 bases removed from V and 5 bases from J, the gap between germline ends came to 10 bases. The germline V gene encodes CDR1 SGHAT and CDR2 FQNNGV. CDR3 in DNA: TGTGCCAGCAGCTTAGACCCCACAGGGACTGAAGCTTTCTTT. Translating gives CASSLDPTGTEAFF.

This clonotype appeared many times. This chain joins TRBV30 and TRBJ1-5; perhaps TRBD1 as D (5 bases). This CDR3 region has 15 residues. Trimming took off 2 bases at V and 5 bases at J, with 16 bases between the two ends. CDR1 is GTSNPN, CDR2 SVGIG, per germline (reference sequence). CDR3 region: CAWSPPGRDYQPQHF. CDR3 DNA sequence: TGTGCCTGGAGTCCCCCCGGCAGGGATTATCAGCCCCAGCATTTT. The full variable domain, rest sourced from reference TRBV30 and TRBJ1-5, is SQTIHQWPATLVQPVGSPLSLECTVEGTSNPNLYWYRQAAGRGLQLLFYSVGIGQISSEVPQNLSASRPQDRQFILSSKKLLLSDSGFYLCAWSPPGRDYQPQHFGDGTRLSIL.

This clonotype was detected only a few times. The genes are TRBV27 and TRBJ2-3; D ambiguous. This CDR3 contains 14 residues. Germline CDR1 MNHEY, CDR2 SMNVEV (reference sequence). V was pared by 4 bases and J by 6 bases, with 14 bases between. CDR3 coding DNA: TGTGCCAGCAGTTATGGTCTCACTGGGGATACGCAGTATTTT. Residues: CASSYGLTGDTQYF.